What follows is one TCR beta chain and its context. These data originate in a study of OX40 agonist ivuxolimab in advanced cancers. CDR1 is SGDLS and CDR2 is YYNGEE in the germline V gene. The CDR3 sequence is 14 residues long. Trimming cost V 4 bases and J 5 bases; bases outside gene matches: 6. Clones were read by immunoSEQ multiplex PCR, and TCRdb kept only the in-frame ones, dropping some. Seen here are more than 100,000 clones, 93% observed once, and the top ten hold more than 0.9%. The chain recombines TRBV9 with TRBJ2-4, with 7 bases matching TRBD1. The sequence was collected from an adult with an advanced solid tumor such as melanoma, head and neck, liver or kidney cancer. The sequencing used CD4+ or CD8+ T cells sorted from blood, collected in a trial of the OX40 agonist ivuxolimab. The CDR3 reads CASSQGGTQNIQYF. The CDR3 bases are TGTGCCAGCAGCCAAGGGGGCACCCAAAACATTCAGTACTTC.